Below are 27 T cell receptor beta chains sequenced from a single sample in a study of cytomegalovirus exposure and HLA in healthy donors. PCR involved 60 Vbeta and 13 Jbeta primers. Assay: immunoSEQ multiplex PCR; the TCRdb copy retains only in-frame clones and omits some. Of 170,000 or so clones listed, around 80% are singletons. Material for sequencing was PBMCs. The receptors stem from a woman aged 30 to 39 in good health and CMV-seropositive.

This clone was recorded only once. This chain links TRBV6-1 with TRBJ1-3; maybe TRBD1 (5 bases). The V gene lost 4 bases and the J gene lost 4 bases, with 14 bases spanning the gap. The germline V gene encodes CDR1 MNHNS and CDR2 SASEGT. The CDR3 length is 15 residues. CDR3 nucleotides: TGTGCCAGCAGTGTTCGGGGGGTGAACGGAAACACCATATATTTT. It specifies CASSVRGVNGNTIYF.

V and J are TRBV2 and TRBJ2-7; the match to TRBD2 covers 7 bases. The CDR3 extends over 16 amino acids. Germline V lookup: CDR1 SNHLY, CDR2 FYNNEI. V shed 4 bases and J 2 bases; nucleotides not matched to a gene: 11. Here the CDR3 reads CASSGGEGRGTYEQYF. CDR3 nucleotides: TGTGCCAGCAGTGGGGGGGAAGGGCGGGGGACCTACGAGCAGTACTTC.

V gene TRBV27 combines with J gene TRBJ2-1; D gene uncertain. CDR1 and CDR2 from the germline V gene are MNHEY and SMNVEV (reference sequence). The CDR3 runs to 15 residues. V was trimmed by 6 bases and J by 5 bases, leaving 17 bases between them. CDR3 loop: CASSPYNAEDNEQFF. The CDR3 DNA reads TGTGCCAGCAGCCCATATAATGCGGAAGACAATGAGCAGTTCTTC.

For the CDR3, the DNA is TGTGCCACCAGCGCAGGAGGTACTGGGGCCAACGTCCTGACTTTC. This encodes CATSAGGTGANVLTF. The chain is built from TRBV15 and TRBJ2-6, with D maybe TRBD2 (5 bases). The germline gives CDR1 LNHNV, CDR2 YYDKDF (reference sequence). Deletions cut 5 bases from V and 2 bases from J, with 10 bases between. The length of the CDR3 is 15 residues.

This chain joins TRBV19 and TRBJ2-1; 11 positions agree with TRBD2. Germline assignment: CDR1 LNHDA and CDR2 SQIVND (reference sequence). CDR3 length: 14 residues. V lost 5 bases, J lost 7 bases, and 4 bases stayed unmatched. CDR3 sequence (DNA): TGTGCCAGTAGTGCTAGCGGGGGGACGAATGAGCAGTTCTTC. It codes for CASSASGGTNEQFF.

CDR3 DNA sequence: TGTGCCACCAGCAGAGATCCCGGGTCTTCCTACGAGCAGTACTTC. It encodes CATSRDPGSSYEQYF. The rearrangement uses TRBV15 and TRBJ2-7; D uncertain. V lost 0 bases, J lost 1 base, and 10 bases lay in between. This CDR3 is 15 amino acids long. Germline V gene sequence: CDR1 LNHNV, CDR2 YYDKDF (reference sequence).

The rearrangement joins TRBV4-1 to TRBJ1-1; no definite D call. The germline gives CDR1 MGHRA, CDR2 YSYEKL. V was pared by 3 bases and J by 1 base, with 12 bases between. This CDR3 spans 15 amino acids. CDR3 sequence (DNA): TGCGCCAGCAGCCATTCCTGGCCGGGGAACACTGAAGCTTTCTTT. Protein: CASSHSWPGNTEAFF.

This clone was seen once. The gene calls are TRBV11-3 and TRBJ2-3; 13 bases fit TRBD2. V gave up 5 bases and J gave up 5 bases; unmatched junction bases: 7. This CDR3 is 16 amino acids long. Germline V lookup: CDR1 SGHNT, CDR2 YENEEA. For the CDR3, the DNA is TGTGCCAGCAGCCCCGGGACTAGCGGGACTAGAGATACGCAGTATTTT. It yields the protein CASSPGTSGTRDTQYF.

This clone was recorded once. V gene TRBV11-2 combines with J gene TRBJ2-2; 9 bases agree with TRBD2. The CDR3 length is 17 residues. Germline V gives CDR1 SGHAT, CDR2 FQNNGV. The ends lost 8 bases at V and 5 bases at J; junction bases unmatched: 15. In DNA form, the CDR3 reads TGTGCCAGCGGACGGACTAGCGCCTACCCGGGAACCGGGGAGCTGTTTTTT. This translates into CASGRTSAYPGTGELFF.

This clone was seen a few times. The J gene is TRBJ2-5, the V gene TRBV7-7; D may be TRBD1 (5 bases). The germline gives CDR1 SSHAT, CDR2 FNYEAQ (reference sequence). The CDR3 totals 13 residues. With 1 base removed from V and 2 bases from J, the gap between germline ends came to 5 bases. The CDR3 sequence is CASSLDRQETQYF. DNA of the CDR3: TGTGCCAGCAGCTTAGACAGGCAAGAGACCCAGTACTTC.

The chain recombines TRBV7-7 with TRBJ2-1; TRBD2 might be the D (5 bases). There are 14 residues in the CDR3. The V and J ends lost 1 base and 5 bases respectively, with 9 bases between them. The germline CDR1 and CDR2 sequences are SSHAT and FNYEAQ (reference sequence). The CDR3 nucleotides are TGTGCCAGCAGCTTAGAAGCGGCAGACAATGAGCAGTTCTTC. Amino acids: CASSLEAADNEQFF.

The chain links TRBV9 to TRBJ2-5; 10 nucleotides match TRBD1. In germline, CDR1 is SGDLS, CDR2 YYNGEE. Trimming took 3 bases from V and 3 from J; bases not matched to a gene: 2. This CDR3 spans 14 amino acids. The CDR3: CASSEGQGKETQYF. In nucleotides, the CDR3 is TGTGCCAGCAGCGAGGGACAGGGGAAAGAGACCCAGTACTTC.

This chain links TRBV27 with TRBJ2-5; the D gene is possibly TRBD2 (6 bases). The germline V gene has CDR1 MNHEY and CDR2 SMNVEV (reference sequence). The CDR3 is 15 amino acids. V was shortened by 2 bases and J by 1 base, with 11 bases between the two germline ends. The CDR3 DNA sequence: TGTGCCAGCAGTTTAGGACCGACTAGCCAAGAGACCCAGTACTTC. It is translated as CASSLGPTSQETQYF.

The chain joins TRBV11-3 to TRBJ2-1; maybe TRBD1 (6 bases). V gave up 5 bases and J gave up 9 bases, with 20 bases separating them. CDR1 and CDR2 (germline): SGHNT, YENEEA. The CDR3 loop spans 15 amino acids. CDR3 loop: CASSADPTGSSEQFF. CDR3 bases: TGTGCCAGCAGCGCAGATCCAACAGGGTCCAGTGAGCAGTTCTTC. Drawing the rest from reference TRBV11-3 and TRBJ2-1, the complete variable domain is EAGVVQSPRYKIIEKKQPVAFWCNPISGHNTLYWYLQNLGQGPELLIRYENEEAVDDSQLPKDRFSAERLKGVDSTLKIQPAELGDSAVYLCASSADPTGSSEQFFGPGTRLTVL.

The rearrangement uses TRBV2 and TRBJ2-1; TRBD2 is a possible D gene (6 bases). Germline V gives CDR1 SNHLY, CDR2 FYNNEI. The CDR3 runs to 16 residues. V was cut by 8 bases and J by 4 bases, with 21 bases left in between. The CDR3 protein is CASWGSGSEGYNEQFF. The CDR3 nucleotides read TGTGCCAGCTGGGGGAGCGGTTCGGAGGGTTACAATGAGCAGTTCTTC. Complete variable domain (other parts from reference TRBV2 and TRBJ2-1): EPEVTQTPSHQVTQMGQEVILRCVPISNHLYFYWYRQILGQKVEFLVSFYNNEISEKSEIFDDQFSVERPDGSNFTLKIRSTKLEDSAMYFCASWGSGSEGYNEQFFGPGTRLTVL.

This clone has more than one count but fewer than ten. This chain links TRBV7-8 with TRBJ2-3, with 10 nucleotides matching TRBD2. The trim removed 6 bases at V and 4 bases at J, leaving 10 bases unmatched. The CDR3 has 16 amino acids. Germline V gene sequence: CDR1 SGHVS, CDR2 FQNEAQ. CDR3 coding DNA: TGTGCCAGCAGTCGTAAACTAGCGGGACAGCCAGATACGCAGTATTTT. It specifies CASSRKLAGQPDTQYF.

The J gene is TRBJ2-7, the V gene TRBV27; D is possibly TRBD1 (5 bases). Germline lookup yields CDR1 MNHEY and CDR2 SMNVEV (reference sequence). Trimming removed 6 bases from V and 0 bases from J, with 12 bases in between. The CDR3 is made up of 14 amino acids. DNA of the CDR3: TGTGCCAGCAGGATAGGGGCAGACTCCTACGAGCAGTACTTC. This sequence encodes CASRIGADSYEQYF.

The chain is built from TRBV25-1 and TRBJ1-1; D unclear. The V end was cut by 5 bases, the J end by 1 base, with 8 bases between. Germline CDR1 reads MGHDK; CDR2 reads SYGVNS. The CDR3 has 13 residues. The CDR3 region is CASSYSGNTEAFF. CDR3 nucleotides: TGTGCCAGCAGTTACTCCGGGAACACTGAAGCTTTCTTT.

The chain is built from TRBV9 and TRBJ2-3, with a possible D match to TRBD2 (6 bases). With 0 bases removed from V and 3 bases from J, the gap between germline ends came to 14 bases. The CDR3 covers 16 residues. Per germline, CDR1 SGDLS and CDR2 YYNGEE. CDR3 DNA: TGTGCCAGCAGCGTAGGAGGCGGGATGGCGACAGATACGCAGTATTTT. As protein: CASSVGGGMATDTQYF.

V gene TRBV11-3 combines with J gene TRBJ1-3; D is undetermined. Trimming took off 1 base at V and 0 bases at J, with 10 bases between the two ends. The CDR3 is 16 residues long. Looked up from germline, CDR1 is SGHNT and CDR2 is YENEEA. CDR3 sequence (DNA): TGTGCCAGCAGCTTAGGACTGATCTACTCTGGAAACACCATATATTTT. Its protein is CASSLGLIYSGNTIYF.

The V and J genes are TRBV4-3 and TRBJ2-1; TRBD2 aligns across 7 bases. The CDR3 length is 17 residues. Germline V gene sequence: CDR1 LGHNA, CDR2 YSLEER. V lost 0 bases and J lost 0; bases outside the gene matches: 5. CDR3 in amino acids: CASSQEDIAGSYNEQFF. DNA for the CDR3: TGCGCCAGCAGCCAAGAGGATATAGCGGGCTCCTACAATGAGCAGTTCTTC.

This rearrangement joins TRBV7-6 to TRBJ2-6; D possibly corresponds to TRBD2 (5 bases). The CDR3 has 15 residues. Between the trimmed V and J ends, which lost 3 bases and 0 bases, there was a span of 6 bases. The V gene's germline CDR1 is SGHVS and CDR2 FNYEAQ. CDR3 in DNA: TGTGCCAGCAGCTTGGGGAGCTCTGGGGCCAACGTCCTGACTTTC. Its protein product is CASSLGSSGANVLTF.

V and J are TRBV5-6 and TRBJ2-1; TRBD2 matches at 12 bases. CDR1 SGHDT and CDR2 YYEEEE come from the germline V gene. V lost 5 bases, J lost 7 bases, and 7 bases stayed unmatched. The CDR3 has 15 amino acids. This CDR3 reads CASSFGTSGLNEQFF. The DNA for the CDR3 is TGTGCCAGCAGTTTCGGGACTAGCGGGTTGAATGAGCAGTTCTTC.

V usage is TRBV7-8 and J usage is TRBJ1-1; tentatively, D is TRBD1 (5 bases). V shed 7 bases and J shed 4 bases, with 19 bases lying between them. This CDR3 is 15 amino acids long. Looked up from germline, CDR1 is SGHVS and CDR2 is FQNEAQ. CDR3 nucleotides: TGTGCCAGCATCCCCCTGGTGGGGCCCCCCACTGAAGCTTTCTTT. It encodes CASIPLVGPPTEAFF.

The V and J genes are TRBV30 and TRBJ2-7, with TRBD1 matching over 9 bases. From germline, CDR1 is GTSNPN and CDR2 SVGIG (reference sequence). V shed 4 bases, J shed 4 bases, and the junction held 5 bases outside the gene matches. This CDR3 region has 13 residues. The CDR3 protein is CAWKGQGGYEQYF. The CDR3 DNA reads TGTGCCTGGAAGGGACAGGGAGGTTACGAGCAGTACTTC.

This chain uses TRBV5-5 with TRBJ2-3; D unclear. From germline, CDR1 is SGHKS and CDR2 YYEKEE (reference sequence). V was clipped by 4 bases and J by 4 bases, with 10 bases between them. This CDR3 is built from 13 residues. CDR3 DNA: TGTGCCAGCAGCCTTCCTGGGCCAGATACGCAGTATTTT. Protein: CASSLPGPDTQYF.

J is TRBJ2-7 and V is TRBV7-2; TRBD1 matches at 7 bases. Losses at the gene ends were 5 bases for V and 4 bases for J; bases not matched to a gene: 11. The CDR3 runs to 15 residues. The germline CDR1 and CDR2 sequences are SGHTA and FQGNSA. The CDR3: CASSPTPGGSYEQYF. The CDR3 coding sequence is TGTGCCAGCAGCCCAACCCCAGGGGGTTCGTACGAGCAGTACTTC.